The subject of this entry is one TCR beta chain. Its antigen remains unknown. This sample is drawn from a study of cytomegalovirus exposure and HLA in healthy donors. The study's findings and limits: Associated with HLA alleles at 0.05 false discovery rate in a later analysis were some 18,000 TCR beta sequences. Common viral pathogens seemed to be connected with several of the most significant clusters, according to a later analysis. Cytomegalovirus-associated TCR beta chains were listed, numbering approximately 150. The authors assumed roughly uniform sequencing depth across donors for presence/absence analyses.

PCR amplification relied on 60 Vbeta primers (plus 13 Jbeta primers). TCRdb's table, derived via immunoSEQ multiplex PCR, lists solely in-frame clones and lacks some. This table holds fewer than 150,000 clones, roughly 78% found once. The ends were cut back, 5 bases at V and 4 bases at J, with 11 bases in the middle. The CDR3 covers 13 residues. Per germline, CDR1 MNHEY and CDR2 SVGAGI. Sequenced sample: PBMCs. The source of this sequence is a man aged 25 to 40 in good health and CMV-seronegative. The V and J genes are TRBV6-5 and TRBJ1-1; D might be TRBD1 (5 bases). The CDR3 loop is CASSTQGSTEAFF. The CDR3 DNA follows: TGTGCCAGCAGTACCCAGGGAAGCACTGAAGCTTTCTTT.